This T cell receptor beta chain originates from a study of OX40 agonist ivuxolimab in advanced cancers. Some clones are missing from TCRdb's copy, which holds only in-frame ones; the method was immunoSEQ multiplex PCR. The table shows some 41,000 clones, with around 86% occurring only once. The V gene lost 5 bases and the J gene lost 7 bases, with 18 bases spanning the gap. Per germline, CDR1 LNHDA and CDR2 SQIVND (reference sequence). This CDR3 comprises 14 residues. The sample was CD4+ or CD8+ T cells sorted from blood, taken in a trial of the OX40 agonist ivuxolimab. The chain has TRBV19 and TRBJ2-7; D is perhaps TRBD1 or TRBD2 (5 bases each). This sequence originates from an adult with an advanced solid tumor such as melanoma, head and neck, liver or kidney cancer. The CDR3, as DNA: TGTGCCAGTAGTTATGGGACCGCCGGGAATGAGCAGTACTTC. It encodes CASSYGTAGNEQYF.